A selection of T cell receptor beta chains follows, all from one sample in a study of vaccination effects on CD4 cells after COVID-19. No antigen is known for these receptors. TCRdb's table, derived via immunoSEQ multiplex PCR, lists solely in-frame clones and lacks some. Of about 73,000 clones detected, around 79% appear once; the ten largest clones hold 2.5% to 3.5%. This sample comprised CD4+ T cells from PBMCs cultured with HCoV-NL63 spike peptides, obtained before COVID-19 vaccination. These receptors came from a human donor who received a COVID-19 vaccine. Both conserved end residues are part of each CDR3. Fields, in order: J gene, clone size, V gene, D gene, CDR3 protein, CDR3 DNA. The D gene is left open where the match is weak. Not all rows give a size; the values are once, few, many and, for expanded clones, a class.

TRBJ2-2	.	TRBV7-2	.	CASSLASRAGELFF	TGTGCCAGCAGCTTAGCGTCCCGGGCCGGGGAGCTGTTTTTT
TRBJ2-3	.	TRBV6-5	.	CASRDRKATQYF	TGTGCCAGCAGGGACAGAAAGGCAACGCAGTATTTT
TRBJ1-2	few	TRBV19	.	CASSWGAGYTF	TGTGCCAGTAGTTGGGGGGCTGGCTACACCTTC
TRBJ1-2	.	TRBV12-3/TRBV12-4	.	CASSFNGYTF	TGTGCCAGCAGTTTTAATGGCTACACCTTC
TRBJ1-2	once	TRBV25-1	.	CASSQDSWYGYTF	TGTGCCAGCAGTCAGGACAGTTGGTATGGCTACACCTTC
TRBJ2-5	.	TRBV6-6	TRBD2	CASSSLAGGLRETQYF	TGTGCCAGCAGTTCGTTAGCGGGGGGGCTACGAGAGACCCAGTACTTC
TRBJ2-4	.	TRBV7-2	.	CASSLAGGQSKNIQYF	TGTGCCAGCAGCTTAGCGGGGGGGCAAAGCAAAAACATTCAGTACTTC
TRBJ1-2	.	TRBV4-1	.	CASSPMTVAGYTF	TGCGCCAGCAGCCCGATGACGGTGGCTGGCTACACCTTC
TRBJ2-6	.	TRBV29-1	.	CSVAGDGANVLTF	TGCAGCGTTGCAGGGGATGGGGCCAACGTCCTGACTTTC
TRBJ1-1	once	TRBV6-5	.	CASSRVRNTEAFF	TGTGCCAGCAGTAGGGTGAGGAACACTGAAGCTTTCTTT
TRBJ2-3	few	TRBV19	.	CASSLLGFTDTQYF	TGTGCCAGTAGCCTCTTGGGGTTCACAGATACGCAGTATTTT
TRBJ1-5	.	TRBV6-5	.	CASSYYRDAKTQHF	TGTGCCAGCAGTTATTATAGGGACGCTAAGACGCAGCATTTT
TRBJ2-3	.	TRBV4-3	TRBD2	CASSQGGLAGTRTDTQYF	TGCGCCAGCAGCCAAGGGGGACTAGCGGGGACGCGTACAGATACGCAGTATTTT
TRBJ1-1	.	TRBV10-1	.	CASSERTLGTEAFF	TGCGCCAGCAGTGAGAGGACATTGGGTACTGAAGCTTTCTTT
TRBJ2-2	few	TRBV10-2	.	CASRLGGTGELFF	TGCGCCAGTAGACTAGGGGGAACCGGGGAGCTGTTTTTT
TRBJ1-1	few	TRBV28	.	CASKVDTEAFF	TGTGCCAGCAAGGTCGACACTGAAGCTTTCTTT
TRBJ1-2	.	TRBV6-1	.	CASSEKDRTGYTF	TGTGCCAGCAGTGAAAAGGACAGAACCGGCTACACCTTC
TRBJ2-3	.	TRBV29-1	.	CSVEPLTGGGDTQYF	TGCAGCGTCGAACCCCTCACCGGGGGTGGAGATACGCAGTATTTT
TRBJ2-5	.	TRBV5-1	.	CASSLEGETQYF	TGCGCCAGCAGCTTGGAAGGGGAGACCCAGTACTTC
TRBJ1-1	.	TRBV7-9	.	CAATSGVNTEAFF	TGTGCCGCAACCTCGGGAGTGAACACTGAAGCTTTCTTT
TRBJ1-2	.	TRBV5-1	.	CASSFGTDGYTF	TGCGCCAGCAGCTTCGGGACGGATGGCTACACCTTC
TRBJ1-1	.	TRBV5-1	.	CASTWNSGGVTEAFF	TGCGCCAGCACCTGGAACTCGGGAGGGGTCACTGAAGCTTTCTTT
TRBJ1-1	.	TRBV2	.	CASTILRSSTEAFF	TGTGCCAGCACCATTCTCCGGAGTAGCACTGAAGCTTTCTTT